This entry lists 27 T cell receptor beta chains sequenced from one sample in a study of blood T cell repertoires in COVID-19. Measured with immunoSEQ multiplex PCR; TCRdb has only the in-frame clones, and not every one. The sample contains some 150,000 clones, approximately 86% of which appear only once. The sample comprised peripheral blood. These receptors came from a man in his 70s with acute or convalescent COVID-19.

The chain combines TRBV4-1 with TRBJ2-7; D may be TRBD2 (6 bases). In germline, CDR1 is MGHRA, CDR2 YSYEKL. Trimming cost V 0 bases and J 4 bases, with 7 bases left between them. This CDR3 comprises 13 residues. CDR3 sequence reads: CASSQDSGYEQYF. CDR3 bases: TGCGCCAGCAGCCAAGATAGCGGATACGAGCAGTACTTC.

This clone was seen only once. V gene TRBV7-2 combines with J gene TRBJ2-7; no clear D. V gave up 5 bases and J gave up 5 bases, with 10 bases separating them. The CDR3 loop spans 12 amino acids. From germline, CDR1 is SGHTA and CDR2 FQGNSA. The CDR3 loop reads CASSPPRNEQYF. The CDR3 DNA reads TGTGCCAGCAGCCCGCCTAGAAACGAGCAGTACTTC.

The chain joins TRBV6-5 to TRBJ2-1; 8 nucleotides align to TRBD2. Germline loops: CDR1 MNHEY, CDR2 SVGAGI. The CDR3 runs 15 residues. J was trimmed by 0 bases and V by 6 bases; bases with no gene match: 4. CDR3 protein: CASRPSGRSYNEQFF. CDR3 nucleotides: TGTGCCAGCAGGCCTAGCGGGCGCTCCTACAATGAGCAGTTCTTC.

This clone has only a few counts. This chain uses TRBV7-8 with TRBJ2-7, with 12 bases lining up with TRBD2. The CDR3 is 15 residues long. Trimming took 6 bases from V and 3 from J; bases not matched to a gene: 6. Germline V gives CDR1 SGHVS, CDR2 FQNEAQ. The CDR3 sequence: CASSSRLAGVYEQYF. For the CDR3, the DNA is TGTGCCAGCAGTTCCCGACTAGCGGGGGTCTACGAGCAGTACTTC.

This chain connects TRBV28 to TRBJ1-4; 8 nucleotides agree with TRBD1. Germline V gene lookup returns CDR1 MDHEN and CDR2 SYDVKM. The CDR3 is 15 amino acids. The V and J ends lost 2 bases and 4 bases, in that order; junction bases with no gene match: 3. The CDR3 protein is CASSLAGQGNEKLFF. For the CDR3, the DNA is TGTGCCAGCAGTTTAGCCGGACAGGGTAATGAAAAACTGTTTTTT.

The V call is TRBV19, the J call TRBJ2-1; TRBD2 matches at 7 bases. Germline V lookup: CDR1 LNHDA, CDR2 SQIVND (reference sequence). The V and J ends lost 3 bases and 3 bases, in that order; junction bases with no gene match: 2. The CDR3 covers 14 residues. The CDR3 DNA reads as TGTGCCAGTAGTATCTGGGAGGGCTACAATGAGCAGTTCTTC. This sequence encodes CASSIWEGYNEQFF.

The chain uses TRBV3-1 (or the pseudogene TRBV3-2) and TRBJ1-2, with D possibly TRBD1 on 6 matching bases. CDR3 length: 15 residues. V gave up 4 bases and J gave up 7 bases, with 19 bases separating them. Germline loops: CDR1 LGHDT, CDR2 YNNKEL (reference sequence). The CDR3 DNA follows: TGTGCCAGCAGCCGAGATAGCAGGGGTGCGGGTGGCTACACCTTC. Encoded protein: CASSRDSRGAGGYTF.

This chain connects TRBV19 to TRBJ2-2; 10 positions match TRBD2. The germline gives CDR1 LNHDA, CDR2 SQIVND (reference sequence). This CDR3 contains 19 residues. J was trimmed by 4 bases and V by 6 bases; bases with no gene match: 17. The CDR3 loop reads CASSVQGPSLAGVTGELFF. CDR3 in DNA: TGTGCCAGTAGCGTACAGGGGCCTTCGCTAGCGGGGGTCACCGGGGAGCTGTTTTTT.

The chain carries TRBV11-2 and TRBJ2-5; tentative D call: TRBD1 (7 bases). Germline CDR1 is SGHAT and CDR2 is FQNNGV. The CDR3 sequence is 15 residues long. Trimming removed 1 base at V and 7 bases at J, with 16 bases between. The CDR3 nucleotides read TGTGCCAGCAGCTTAGGGAATAGCAGGGGGGTGACCCAGTACTTC. Translation gives CASSLGNSRGVTQYF.

The V call is TRBV7-2, the J call TRBJ2-2; D ambiguous. The CDR3 extends over 16 amino acids. CDR1 is SGHTA, CDR2 FQGNSA, per germline. V was clipped by 5 bases and J by 0 bases, with 13 bases between them. The DNA for the CDR3 is TGTGCCAGCAGCCCCCGAAACGGAGCGAACACCGGGGAGCTGTTTTTT. This encodes CASSPRNGANTGELFF.

The V call is TRBV5-4, the J call TRBJ1-1; D is possibly TRBD1 (6 bases). CDR1 and CDR2 (germline): SGHNT, YYREEE (reference sequence). The germline V and J ends were trimmed by 3 bases and 4 bases, with 16 bases remaining between them. CDR3 length equals 15 residues. This CDR3 is CASSSQNQGRTEAFF. In nucleotides, the CDR3 is TGTGCCAGCAGCTCACAGAATCAGGGGCGCACTGAAGCTTTCTTT.

The chain links TRBV6-5 to TRBJ2-1; D is perhaps TRBD2 (5 bases). Germline CDR1 reads MNHEY; CDR2 reads SVGAGI. V was pared by 6 bases and J by 2 bases, with 11 bases between. This CDR3 comprises 14 residues. The CDR3 is CASRLTTTYNEQFF. The DNA for the CDR3 is TGTGCCAGCAGGCTGACTACCACCTACAATGAGCAGTTCTTC.

The chain uses TRBV28 and TRBJ1-3; D is undetermined. The CDR3 runs 13 residues. V lost 8 bases and J 2 bases, leaving 10 bases between the germline ends. The germline gives CDR1 MDHEN, CDR2 SYDVKM. CDR3 DNA sequence: TGTGCCAGCGCCGGACTGGCTGGAAACACCATATATTTT. Its protein product is CASAGLAGNTIYF.

As concerns this clone: This CDR3 fails to terminate in the conserved phenylalanine or tryptophan, so it likely reflects a read error. Because the CDR3's place on the DNA is in doubt, the DNA is left out and the CDR3 is given as listed by TCRdb. The chain has TRBV12-3 or TRBV12-4 and TRBJ2-7; no check of the table's D call, TRBD1, against the DNA was made. The length of the CDR3 is 11 amino acids, counting both ends. The CDR3 loop reads CASSTRRARAP.

The chain links TRBV11-3 to TRBJ2-5, with TRBD2 matching 9 bases. The CDR3 loop spans 17 amino acids. CDR1 is SGHNT, CDR2 YENEEA, per germline. The J segment lost 5 bases and the V segment lost 1 base, leaving 11 bases of the junction unmatched. This CDR3 is CASSLGARNSGSETQYF. In DNA, the CDR3 is TGTGCCAGCAGCTTAGGGGCTCGAAATAGCGGGAGTGAGACCCAGTACTTC.

This chain uses TRBV6-2 or TRBV6-3 with TRBJ2-3, with 14 bases lining up with TRBD2. V gave up 4 bases and J gave up 8 bases; unmatched junction bases: 8. Looked up from germline, CDR1 is MNHEY and CDR2 is SVGEGT. This CDR3 is built from 16 residues. The CDR3 DNA reads as TGTGCCAGCAGTTCCCCCCAGACTAGCGGGAGGGTTACGCAGTATTTT. It encodes CASSSPQTSGRVTQYF.

This chain connects TRBV7-9 to TRBJ1-6, with 11 bases lining up with TRBD1. V shed 3 bases, J shed 8 bases, and the junction held 3 bases outside the gene matches. The CDR3 has 15 residues. The germline V gene encodes CDR1 SEHNR and CDR2 FQNEAQ (reference sequence). CDR3 bases: TGTGCCAGCAGCTTGGCGGGACAGGGGGATTCACCCCTCCACTTT. Amino acid sequence: CASSLAGQGDSPLHF.

The chain joins TRBV30 to TRBJ2-7; 8 nucleotides match TRBD1. Germline loops: CDR1 GTSNPN, CDR2 SVGIG (reference sequence). The CDR3 contains 14 residues. Germline trimming cut 2 bases from V and 3 bases from J; bases unmatched to any gene: 6. The CDR3 nucleotides are TGTGCCTGGAGTACGGGGACAGGAAGCTACGAGCAGTACTTC. This sequence encodes CAWSTGTGSYEQYF.

This clone was detected only once. The V and J genes are TRBV5-1 and TRBJ1-6; 10 bases are a match to TRBD1. CDR3 length: 15 residues. CDR1 SGHRS and CDR2 YFSETQ come from the germline V gene. Unmatched junction bases numbered 3, after V lost 0 bases and J lost 9 bases. DNA for the CDR3: TGCGCCAGCAGCTTGGGCCGGGACAGGGGTTCACCCCTCCACTTT. Encoded protein: CASSLGRDRGSPLHF.

The J gene is TRBJ2-1, the V gene TRBV5-1, with TRBD2 matching 9 bases. Trimming cost V 5 bases and J 3 bases; bases outside gene matches: 3. CDR3 length equals 14 residues. CDR1 and CDR2 (germline): SGHRS, YFSETQ. The DNA of the CDR3 is TGCGCCAGCAGTGCTAGCGGGATCTACAATGAGCAGTTCTTC. As protein: CASSASGIYNEQFF.

The chain carries TRBV27 and TRBJ2-1, with 10 bases aligning to TRBD2. The CDR3 runs to 17 residues. V gave up 0 bases and J gave up 6 bases; unmatched junction bases: 8. Germline V gives CDR1 MNHEY, CDR2 SMNVEV (reference sequence). In DNA, the CDR3 is TGTGCCAGCAGTTTATCGATGGCTAGCGGGAGAGTCAATGAGCAGTTCTTC. It is translated as CASSLSMASGRVNEQFF.

This clone has a handful of counts. The rearrangement uses TRBV11-3 and TRBJ2-7, with TRBD2 as a possible D gene (5 bases). Trimming took off 5 bases at V and 1 base at J, with 15 bases between the two ends. The germline V gene has CDR1 SGHNT and CDR2 YENEEA. The CDR3 runs to 15 residues. CDR3 sequence reads: CASSEGLLPSYEQYF. CDR3 nucleotide sequence: TGTGCCAGCAGCGAGGGTCTCCTTCCGTCCTACGAGCAGTACTTC.

This chain uses TRBV9 with TRBJ1-3; weak D call: TRBD1 (5 bases). From germline, CDR1 is SGDLS and CDR2 YYNGEE. The CDR3 consists of 15 residues. The V and J ends lost 0 bases and 3 bases respectively, with 10 bases between them. CDR3 in DNA: TGTGCCAGCAGCGTAGTTGGGGCGGTTGGAAACACCATATATTTT. As protein: CASSVVGAVGNTIYF.

The V and J genes are TRBV2 and TRBJ2-5; 7 nucleotides line up with TRBD1. The CDR3 runs 14 residues. The V gene end was trimmed by 1 base and the J gene end by 4 bases; junction bases not matched to a gene: 3. Germline assignment: CDR1 SNHLY and CDR2 FYNNEI. The CDR3 region is CASSEEGAGETQYF. In DNA form, the CDR3 reads TGTGCCAGCAGTGAAGAGGGGGCGGGAGAGACCCAGTACTTC.

The chain employs TRBV5-6 and TRBJ1-4, with a tentative D call TRBD1 (6 bases). The CDR3 extends over 13 amino acids. Trimming stripped 1 base from V and 7 bases from J, with 8 bases between. Germline V lookup: CDR1 SGHDT, CDR2 YYEEEE. The CDR3 region has the DNA TGTGCCAGCAGCTTGCAGGACAGTGAAAAACTGTTTTTT. Its protein product is CASSLQDSEKLFF.

Worth noting for this clone: One junction end disagrees with the germline gene, perhaps due to a read error. V is TRBV3-1 (or the pseudogene TRBV3-2) and J is TRBJ2-2; D possibly corresponds to TRBD2 (6 bases). This CDR3 is built from 13 residues. Per the germline V gene, CDR1 is LGHDT and CDR2 is YNNKEL (reference sequence). The CDR3 DNA follows: TGTGCCAGCAGACAAGCGGGTACCGGGGAGCTGTTTTTT. This gives the protein CASRQAGTGELFF.

The chain combines TRBV9 with TRBJ2-1; the match to TRBD2 covers 10 bases. The CDR3 is made up of 15 amino acids. The germline V gene encodes CDR1 SGDLS and CDR2 YYNGEE. V gave up 3 bases and J gave up 3 bases; unmatched junction bases: 3. CDR3: CASSALAGVYNEQFF. The CDR3 DNA reads TGTGCCAGCAGCGCCCTAGCGGGAGTCTACAATGAGCAGTTCTTC.